These 10 T cell receptor beta chains came from one sample sequenced in a study. TCRdb ran MiXCR on the RT-PCR reads and lists one entry per CDR3 protein. The table lists around 700,000 distinct CDR3 sequences, approximately 14% of them singletons. Sequencing was performed on memory CD4+ T cells from blood. These receptors were obtained from a female donor in good health, serving as a healthy control.

The chain links TRBV18 to TRBJ2-3; D possibly corresponds to TRBD2 (6 bases). CDR3 length: 14 amino acids. Deletions cut 0 bases from V and 5 bases from J, with 9 bases between. Looked up from germline, CDR1 is KGHSH and CDR2 is LQKENI. The DNA of the CDR3 is TGTGCCAGCTCACCACCGACCGGGGGAGATACGCAGTATTTT. This codes for CASSPPTGGDTQYF.

This clonotype was detected once. The J gene is TRBJ1-2, the V gene TRBV20-1; a weak D match, TRBD1 (6 bases). Germline CDR1 and CDR2: DFQATT and SNEGSKA (reference sequence). This CDR3 spans 15 amino acids. The V end was cut by 0 bases, the J end by 1 base, with 12 bases between. DNA of the CDR3: TGCAGTGCTAGAGATCAAGGGGGAAGTAACTATGGCTACACCTTC. Translation gives CSARDQGGSNYGYTF.

The rearrangement joins TRBV10-3 to TRBJ2-1; 8 bases map to TRBD2. Trimming removed 5 bases from V and 13 bases from J; junction bases left unmatched: 4. The germline V gene encodes CDR1 ENHRY and CDR2 SYGVKD. This CDR3 spans 11 amino acids. CDR3: CAISSREGQFF. The CDR3 nucleotides are TGTGCCATCAGTAGCCGGGAGGGCCAGTTCTTC.

This clonotype was counted between two and nine times. The chain carries TRBV5-6 and TRBJ2-7, with TRBD2 as a possible D gene (6 bases). CDR1 is SGHDT and CDR2 is YYEEEE in the germline V gene. With 2 bases removed from V and 2 bases from J, the gap between germline ends came to 17 bases. The CDR3 runs to 16 residues. The CDR3 here is CASSFSRGTRPYEQYF. DNA for the CDR3: TGTGCCAGCAGCTTCTCTCGCGGGACGCGCCCCTACGAGCAGTACTTC.

In its sample, this clonotype was seen a few times. The chain combines TRBV24-1 with TRBJ1-1; D gene ambiguous. Germline loops: CDR1 KGHDR, CDR2 SFDVKD. The CDR3 is made up of 11 amino acids. Trimming stripped 6 bases from V and 1 base from J, with 2 bases between. As DNA, the CDR3 is TGTGCCACCAGTTCGAACACTGAAGCTTTCTTT. It is translated as CATSSNTEAFF.

This clonotype was counted a few times. This chain uses TRBV6-4 with TRBJ2-1, with D perhaps being TRBD1 or TRBD2 (5 bases each). This CDR3 region has 14 residues. Germline V gene lookup returns CDR1 MRHNA and CDR2 SNTAGT. V lost 5 bases to trimming and J lost 10 bases, with 18 bases between them. The CDR3 reads CASSSQSGTYEQFF. The CDR3 DNA is TGTGCCAGCAGTTCCCAGTCAGGGACCTACGAGCAGTTCTTC.

The CDR3 DNA reads as TGTGCCAGCTCACAAAACCAGGGGAGCCATGGCTACACCTTC. Translated: CASSQNQGSHGYTF. V usage is TRBV18 and J usage is TRBJ1-2, with D perhaps TRBD1 (6 bases). Germline CDR1 reads KGHSH; CDR2 reads LQKENI. CDR3 size: 14 residues. V dropped 4 bases and J dropped 6 bases, with 15 bases sitting between them. The full variable domain, with the rest looked up from reference TRBV18 and TRBJ1-2, is NAGVMQNPRHLVRRRGQEARLRCSPMKGHSHVYWYRQLPEEGLKFMVYLQKENIIDESGMPKERFSAEFPKEGPSILRIQQVVRGDSAAYFCASSQNQGSHGYTFGSGTRLTVV.

This clonotype was detected many times. The chain uses TRBV20-1 and TRBJ1-1; no definite D call. In germline, CDR1 is DFQATT, CDR2 SNEGSKA (reference sequence). V shed 3 bases and J shed 0 bases, with 8 bases lying between them. The CDR3 covers 13 residues. CDR3 in amino acids: CSARPDMNTEAFF. CDR3 sequence (DNA): TGCAGTGCTAGGCCAGACATGAACACTGAAGCTTTCTTT.

This clonotype was detected ten times or more. The chain has TRBV29-1 and TRBJ2-3; 7 positions match TRBD2. Looked up from germline, CDR1 is SQVTM and CDR2 is ANQGSEA. Germline trimming cut 6 bases from V and 0 bases from J; bases unmatched to any gene: 3. The CDR3 is made up of 13 amino acids. In DNA form, the CDR3 reads TGCAGCGTGGGGACTATCAGCACAGATACGCAGTATTTT. This encodes CSVGTISTDTQYF.

This clonotype was picked up a small number of times. This rearrangement joins TRBV4-1 to TRBJ1-2; 10 bases map to TRBD1. Germline assignment: CDR1 MGHRA and CDR2 YSYEKL. CDR3 size: 18 residues. V was clipped by 4 bases and J by 4 bases; unmatched bases: 15. CDR3 coding DNA: TGCGCCAGCAGCCCCTGGGACAGGGGAAAAGGGGCCGTCTATGGCTACACCTTC. Translating gives CASSPWDRGKGAVYGYTF.